The sequence of this T cell receptor beta chain was determined in a study of cytomegalovirus exposure and HLA in healthy donors. Primers: 60 Vbeta forward and 13 Jbeta reverse. Clones were read by immunoSEQ multiplex PCR, and TCRdb kept only the in-frame ones, dropping some. Among under 300,000 clones listed, about 80% were seen once. Germline V gene sequence: CDR1 MNHNS, CDR2 SASEGT. V lost 3 bases, J lost 6 bases, and 9 bases stayed unmatched. The CDR3 loop spans 16 amino acids. This sequence was found in a woman aged 55-70 years in good health and CMV-seropositive. Material: PBMCs. The chain couples TRBV6-1 to TRBJ2-7; 12 positions match TRBD1. Here the CDR3 reads CASSDVLGQGASEQYF. The CDR3 DNA follows: TGTGCCAGCAGTGATGTCTTGGGACAGGGGGCTAGCGAGCAGTACTTC.